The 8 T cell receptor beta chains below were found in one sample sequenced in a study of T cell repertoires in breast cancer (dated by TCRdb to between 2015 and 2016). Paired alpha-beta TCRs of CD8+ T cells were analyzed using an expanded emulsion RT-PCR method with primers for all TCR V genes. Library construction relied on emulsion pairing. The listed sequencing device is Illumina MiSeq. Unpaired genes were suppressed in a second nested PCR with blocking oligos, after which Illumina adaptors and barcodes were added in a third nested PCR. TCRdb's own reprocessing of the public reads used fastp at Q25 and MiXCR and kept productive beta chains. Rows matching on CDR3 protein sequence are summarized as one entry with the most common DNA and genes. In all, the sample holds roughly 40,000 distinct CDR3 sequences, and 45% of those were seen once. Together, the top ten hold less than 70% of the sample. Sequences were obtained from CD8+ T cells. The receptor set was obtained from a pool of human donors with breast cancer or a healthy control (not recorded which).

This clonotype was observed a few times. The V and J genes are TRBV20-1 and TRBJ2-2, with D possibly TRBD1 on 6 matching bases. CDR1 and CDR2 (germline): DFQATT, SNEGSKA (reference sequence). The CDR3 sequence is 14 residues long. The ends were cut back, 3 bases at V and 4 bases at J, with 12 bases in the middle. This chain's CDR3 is CSARAGVSTGELFF. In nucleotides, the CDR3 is TGCAGTGCTAGGGCAGGGGTCAGCACCGGGGAGCTGTTTTTT.

The CDR3 spells CAISEARGTAGSGANVLTF. The CDR3 DNA follows: TGTGCCATCAGTGAGGCAAGGGGGACAGCCGGGTCTGGGGCCAACGTCCTGACTTTC. This chain connects TRBV10-3 to TRBJ2-6; 7 nucleotides match TRBD1. This CDR3 spans 19 amino acids. Germline V gene data show CDR1 as ENHRY and CDR2 as SYGVKD. V trimming: 2 bases; J trimming: 1 base; junction bases outside the gene matches: 11.

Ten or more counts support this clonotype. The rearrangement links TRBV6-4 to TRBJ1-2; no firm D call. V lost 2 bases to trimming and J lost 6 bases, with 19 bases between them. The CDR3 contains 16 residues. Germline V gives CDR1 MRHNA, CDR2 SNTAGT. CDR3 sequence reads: CASSDTPQAFWDGYTF. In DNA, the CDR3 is TGTGCCAGCAGTGACACCCCCCAGGCCTTTTGGGATGGCTACACCTTC.

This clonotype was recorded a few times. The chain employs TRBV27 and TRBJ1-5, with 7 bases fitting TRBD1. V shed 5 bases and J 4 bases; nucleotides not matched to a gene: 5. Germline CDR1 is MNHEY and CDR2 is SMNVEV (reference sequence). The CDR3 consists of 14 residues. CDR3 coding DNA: TGTGCCAGCAGTATGGACAGGAGTAATCAGCCCCAGCATTTT. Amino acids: CASSMDRSNQPQHF.

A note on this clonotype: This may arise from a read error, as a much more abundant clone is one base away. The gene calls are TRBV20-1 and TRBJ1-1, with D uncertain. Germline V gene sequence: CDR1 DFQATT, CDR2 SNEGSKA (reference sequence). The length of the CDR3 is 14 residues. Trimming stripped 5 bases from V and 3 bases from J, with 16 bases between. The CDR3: CSAVRTEFDTEAFF. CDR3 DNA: TGCAGTGCTGTTCGTACGGAGTTTGACACTGAAGCTTTCTTT.

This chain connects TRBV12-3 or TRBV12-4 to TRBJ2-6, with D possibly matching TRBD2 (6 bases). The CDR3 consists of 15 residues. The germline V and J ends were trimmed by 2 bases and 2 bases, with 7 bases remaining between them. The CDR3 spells CASSLRRAGANVLTF. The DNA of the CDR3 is TGTGCCAGCAGTTTAAGGAGGGCTGGGGCCAACGTCCTGACTTTC.

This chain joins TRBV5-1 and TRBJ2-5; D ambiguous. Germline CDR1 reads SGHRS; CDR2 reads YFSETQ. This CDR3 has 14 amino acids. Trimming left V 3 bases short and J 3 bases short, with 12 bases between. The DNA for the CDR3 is TGCGCCAGCAGCTCTGGAGCAGCTGAAGAGACCCAGTACTTC. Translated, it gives CASSSGAAEETQYF.

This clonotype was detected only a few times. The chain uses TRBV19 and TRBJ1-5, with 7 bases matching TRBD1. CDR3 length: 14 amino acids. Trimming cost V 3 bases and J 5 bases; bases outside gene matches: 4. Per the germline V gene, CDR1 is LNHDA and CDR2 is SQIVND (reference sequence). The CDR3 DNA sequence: TGTGCCAGTAGTATCTGGCAGGGGGATCAGCCCCAGCATTTT. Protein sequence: CASSIWQGDQPQHF.